This T cell receptor (beta chain) was sequenced in a study of blood T cell repertoires in COVID-19. Study in general: Whether acute or convalescent, the COVID-19 samples came from the United States, Italy and Spain.

The method was immunoSEQ multiplex PCR; TCRdb's version includes in-frame clones alone and lacks a portion of them. The sample includes roughly 150,000 clones, approximately 83% of them seen just once. The CDR3 sequence is 13 residues long. J gave up 5 bases and V 4 bases, and 4 bases lay outside the gene matches. Germline CDR1 SGHRS, CDR2 YFSETQ. Points on this clone: Other nucleotide sequences in the sample specify the same CDR3.

Material for sequencing was peripheral blood. The chain has TRBV5-1 and TRBJ2-5, with TRBD1 identical over 8 bases. The origin of this receptor is a man in his 70s with active or convalescent COVID-19. The CDR3 region is CASSGQGGETQYF. The CDR3 nucleotides read TGCGCCAGCAGCGGACAGGGTGGGGAGACCCAGTACTTC.